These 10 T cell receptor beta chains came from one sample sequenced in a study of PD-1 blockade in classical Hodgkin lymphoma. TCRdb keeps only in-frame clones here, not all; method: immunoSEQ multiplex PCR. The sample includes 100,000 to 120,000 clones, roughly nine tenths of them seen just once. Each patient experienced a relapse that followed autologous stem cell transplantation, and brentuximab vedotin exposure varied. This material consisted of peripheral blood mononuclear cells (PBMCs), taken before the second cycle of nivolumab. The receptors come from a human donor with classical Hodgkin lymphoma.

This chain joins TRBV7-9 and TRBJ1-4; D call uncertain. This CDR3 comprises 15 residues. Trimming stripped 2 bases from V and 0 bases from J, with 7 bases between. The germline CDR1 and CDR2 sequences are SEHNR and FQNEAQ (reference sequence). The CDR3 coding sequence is TGTGCCAGCAGCTTATCGGGAGCAACTAATGAAAAACTGTTTTTT. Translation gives CASSLSGATNEKLFF.

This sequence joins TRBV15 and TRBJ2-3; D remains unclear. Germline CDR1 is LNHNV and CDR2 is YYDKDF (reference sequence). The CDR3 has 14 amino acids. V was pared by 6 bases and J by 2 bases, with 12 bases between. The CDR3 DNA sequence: TGTGCCACCAGAATTTTGGGTAACACAGATACGCAGTATTTT. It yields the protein CATRILGNTDTQYF.

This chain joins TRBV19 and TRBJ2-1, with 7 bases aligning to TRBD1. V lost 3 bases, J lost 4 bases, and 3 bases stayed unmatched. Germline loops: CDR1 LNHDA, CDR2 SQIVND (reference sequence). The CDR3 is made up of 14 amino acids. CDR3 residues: CASSMGQLYNEQFF. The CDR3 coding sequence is TGTGCCAGTAGTATGGGACAGCTGTACAATGAGCAGTTCTTC.

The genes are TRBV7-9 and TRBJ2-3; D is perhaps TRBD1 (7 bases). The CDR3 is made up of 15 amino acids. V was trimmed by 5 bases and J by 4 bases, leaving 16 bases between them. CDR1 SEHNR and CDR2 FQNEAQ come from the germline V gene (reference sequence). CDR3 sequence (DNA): TGTGCCAGCAGCCCAACCCAGGGGGGCGCAGATACGCAGTATTTT. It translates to CASSPTQGGADTQYF.

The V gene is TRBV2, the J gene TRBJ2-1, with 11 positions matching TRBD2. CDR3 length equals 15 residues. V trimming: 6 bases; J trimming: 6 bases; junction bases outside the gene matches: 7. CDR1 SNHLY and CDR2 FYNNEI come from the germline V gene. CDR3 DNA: TGTGCCAGCAGCCTAACTAGCGGGAGAAGCAATGAGCAGTTCTTC. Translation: CASSLTSGRSNEQFF.

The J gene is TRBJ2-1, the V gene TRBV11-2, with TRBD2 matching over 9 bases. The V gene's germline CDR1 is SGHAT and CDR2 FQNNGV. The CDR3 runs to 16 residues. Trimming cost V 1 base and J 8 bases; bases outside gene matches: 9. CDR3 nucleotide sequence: TGTGCCAGCAGCTTAGGAAGTAGCGGGAGTGGCTATGAGCAGTTCTTC. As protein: CASSLGSSGSGYEQFF.

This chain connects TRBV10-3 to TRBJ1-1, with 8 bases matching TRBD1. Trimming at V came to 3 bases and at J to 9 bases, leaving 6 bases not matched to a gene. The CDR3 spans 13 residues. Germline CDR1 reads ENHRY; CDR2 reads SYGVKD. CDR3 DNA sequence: TGTGCCATCAGTGATCCCGGACAGGGCCAAGCTTTCTTT. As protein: CAISDPGQGQAFF.

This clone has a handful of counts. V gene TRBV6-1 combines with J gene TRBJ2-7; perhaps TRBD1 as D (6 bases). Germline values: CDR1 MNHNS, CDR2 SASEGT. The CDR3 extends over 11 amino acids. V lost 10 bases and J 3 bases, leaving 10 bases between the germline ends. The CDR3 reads CATTQGYEQYF. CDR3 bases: TGTGCCACTACACAGGGCTACGAGCAGTACTTC.

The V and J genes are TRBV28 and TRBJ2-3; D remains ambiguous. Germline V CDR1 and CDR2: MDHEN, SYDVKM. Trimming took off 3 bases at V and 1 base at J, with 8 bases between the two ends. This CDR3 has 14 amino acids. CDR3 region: CASSFLAGTDTQYF. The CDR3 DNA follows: TGTGCCAGCAGTTTTCTTGCGGGCACAGATACGCAGTATTTT.

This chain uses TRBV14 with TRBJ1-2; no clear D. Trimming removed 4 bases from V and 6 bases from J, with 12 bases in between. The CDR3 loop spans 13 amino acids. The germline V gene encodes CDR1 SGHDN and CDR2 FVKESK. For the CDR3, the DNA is TGTGCCAGCAGCCTTCTCCACTCCCATGGCTACACCTTC. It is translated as CASSLLHSHGYTF.